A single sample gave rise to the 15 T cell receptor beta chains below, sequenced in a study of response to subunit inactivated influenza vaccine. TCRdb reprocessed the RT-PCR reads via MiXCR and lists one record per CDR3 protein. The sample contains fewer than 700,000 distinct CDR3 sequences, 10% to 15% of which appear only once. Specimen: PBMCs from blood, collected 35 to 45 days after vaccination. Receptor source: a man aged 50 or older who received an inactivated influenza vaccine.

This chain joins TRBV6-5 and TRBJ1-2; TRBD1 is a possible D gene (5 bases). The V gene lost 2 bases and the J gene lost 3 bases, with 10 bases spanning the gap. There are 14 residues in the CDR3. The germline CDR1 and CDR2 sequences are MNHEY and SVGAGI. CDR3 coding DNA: TGTGCCAGCAGTTACGGGCAGGGTGACTATGGCTACACCTTC. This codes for CASSYGQGDYGYTF.

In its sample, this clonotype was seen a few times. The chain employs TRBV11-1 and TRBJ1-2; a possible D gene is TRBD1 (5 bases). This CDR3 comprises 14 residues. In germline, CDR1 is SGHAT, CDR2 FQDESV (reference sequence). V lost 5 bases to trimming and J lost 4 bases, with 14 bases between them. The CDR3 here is CASSLGTRGYGYTF. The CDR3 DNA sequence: TGTGCCAGCAGCCTCGGGACGCGTGGCTATGGCTACACCTTC.

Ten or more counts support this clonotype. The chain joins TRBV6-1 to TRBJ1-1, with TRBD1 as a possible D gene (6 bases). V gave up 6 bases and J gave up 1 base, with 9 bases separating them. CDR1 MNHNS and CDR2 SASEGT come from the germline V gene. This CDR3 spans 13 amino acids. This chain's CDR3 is CASSWGQNTEAFF. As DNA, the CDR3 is TGTGCCAGCAGCTGGGGACAGAACACTGAAGCTTTCTTT.

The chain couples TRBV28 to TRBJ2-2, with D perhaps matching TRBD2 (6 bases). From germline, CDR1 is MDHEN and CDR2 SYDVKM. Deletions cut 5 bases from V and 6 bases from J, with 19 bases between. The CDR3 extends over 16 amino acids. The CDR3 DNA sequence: TGTGCCAGCAGTCCCTTGACTAGTAGGGTTCCCGGGGAGCTGTTTTTT. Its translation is CASSPLTSRVPGELFF.

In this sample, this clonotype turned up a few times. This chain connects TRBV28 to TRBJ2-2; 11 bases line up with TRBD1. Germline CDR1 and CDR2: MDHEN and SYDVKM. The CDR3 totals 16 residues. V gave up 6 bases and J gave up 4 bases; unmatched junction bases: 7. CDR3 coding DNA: TGTGCCAGCAGCCAACAGGGGACAGGGGGCACCGGGGAGCTGTTTTTT. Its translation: CASSQQGTGGTGELFF. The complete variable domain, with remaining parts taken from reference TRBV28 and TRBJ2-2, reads DVKVTQSSRYLVKRTGEKVFLECVQDMDHENMFWYRQDPGLGLRLIYFSYDVKMKEKGDIPEGYSVSREKKERFSLILESASTNQTSMYLCASSQQGTGGTGELFFGEGSRLTVL.

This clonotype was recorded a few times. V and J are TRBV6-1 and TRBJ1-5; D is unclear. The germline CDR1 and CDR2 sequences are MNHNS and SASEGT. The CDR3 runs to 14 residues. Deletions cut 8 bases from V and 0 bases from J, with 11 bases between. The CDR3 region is CASGPIDSNQPQHF. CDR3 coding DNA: TGTGCCAGCGGCCCCATCGATAGCAATCAGCCCCAGCATTTT.

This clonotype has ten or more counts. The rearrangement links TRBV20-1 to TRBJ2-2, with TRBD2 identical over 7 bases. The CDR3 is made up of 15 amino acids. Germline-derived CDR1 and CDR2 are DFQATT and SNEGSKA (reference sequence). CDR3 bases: TGCAGGAAACCTTCCCTAGCGGCCCACACCGGGGAGCTGTTTTTT. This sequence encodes CRKPSLAAHTGELFF.

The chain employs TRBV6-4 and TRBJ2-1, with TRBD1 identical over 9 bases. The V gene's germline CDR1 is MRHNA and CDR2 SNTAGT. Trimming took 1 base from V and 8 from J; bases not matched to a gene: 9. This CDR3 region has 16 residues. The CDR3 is CASSDFFGTGSDEQFF. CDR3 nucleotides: TGTGCCAGCAGTGACTTTTTCGGGACAGGGTCAGATGAGCAGTTCTTC.

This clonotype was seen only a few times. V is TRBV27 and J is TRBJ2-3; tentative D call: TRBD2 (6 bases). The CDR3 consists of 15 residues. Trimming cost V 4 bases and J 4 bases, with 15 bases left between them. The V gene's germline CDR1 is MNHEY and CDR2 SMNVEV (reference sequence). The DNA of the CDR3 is TGTGCCAGCAGTTCGGTCGTGGAGGGGCCAGATACGCAGTATTTT. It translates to CASSSVVEGPDTQYF.

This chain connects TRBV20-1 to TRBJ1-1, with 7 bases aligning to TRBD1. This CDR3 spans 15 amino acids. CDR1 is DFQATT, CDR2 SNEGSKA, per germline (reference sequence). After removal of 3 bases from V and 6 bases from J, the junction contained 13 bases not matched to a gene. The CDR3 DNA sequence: TGCAGTGCTAGGGAGACCGGAGGGGGCTGGGCTGAAGCTTTCTTT. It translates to CSARETGGGWAEAFF.

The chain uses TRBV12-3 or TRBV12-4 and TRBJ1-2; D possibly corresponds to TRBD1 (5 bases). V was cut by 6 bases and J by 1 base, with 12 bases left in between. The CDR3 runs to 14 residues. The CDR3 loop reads CASSRDGSNYGYTF. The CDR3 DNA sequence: TGTGCCAGCAGCAGGGACGGGAGTAACTATGGCTACACCTTC.

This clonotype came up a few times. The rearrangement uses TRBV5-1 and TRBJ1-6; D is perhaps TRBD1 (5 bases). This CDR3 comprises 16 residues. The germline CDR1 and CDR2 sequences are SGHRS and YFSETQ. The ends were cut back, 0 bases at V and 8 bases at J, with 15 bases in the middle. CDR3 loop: CASSLAHPGEHSPLHF. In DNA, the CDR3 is TGCGCCAGCAGCTTGGCCCACCCGGGGGAGCATTCACCCCTCCACTTT.

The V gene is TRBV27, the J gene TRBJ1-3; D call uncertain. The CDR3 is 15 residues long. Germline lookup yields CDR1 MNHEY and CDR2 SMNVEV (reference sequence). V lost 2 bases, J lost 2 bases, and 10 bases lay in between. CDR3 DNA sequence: TGTGCCAGCAGTTTAAAAGGGAGAACTGGAAACACCATATATTTT. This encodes CASSLKGRTGNTIYF.

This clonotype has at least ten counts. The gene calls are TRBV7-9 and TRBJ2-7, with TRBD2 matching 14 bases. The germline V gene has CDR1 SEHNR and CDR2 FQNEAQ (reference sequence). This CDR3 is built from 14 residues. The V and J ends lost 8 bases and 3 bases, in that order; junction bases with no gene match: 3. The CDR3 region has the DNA TGTGCCAGCGGGGGGACTAGCGGGGGCTACGAGCAGTACTTC. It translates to CASGGTSGGYEQYF.

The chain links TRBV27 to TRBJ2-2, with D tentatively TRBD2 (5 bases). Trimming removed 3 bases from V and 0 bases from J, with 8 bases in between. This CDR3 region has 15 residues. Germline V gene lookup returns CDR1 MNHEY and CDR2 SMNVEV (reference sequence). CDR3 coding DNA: TGTGCCAGCAGTTTCGAGGGTCCGAACACCGGGGAGCTGTTTTTT. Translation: CASSFEGPNTGELFF.